These 2 T cell receptor beta chains originate from one sample sequenced in a study of OX40 agonist ivuxolimab in advanced cancers. Generated by immunoSEQ multiplex PCR, the TCRdb table keeps only in-frame clones and is missing some. The profile shows tens of thousands of clones, 94% of them singletons. The sequenced sample was CD4+ or CD8+ T cells sorted from blood, obtained in a trial of the OX40 agonist ivuxolimab. Receptor source: an adult with an advanced solid tumor such as melanoma, head and neck, liver or kidney cancer.

The chain is built from TRBV29-1 and TRBJ2-7; TRBD2 aligns across 13 bases. The CDR3 spans 15 residues. Germline V gives CDR1 SQVTM, CDR2 ANQGSEA. Unmatched junction bases numbered 8, after V lost 4 bases and J lost 5 bases. The CDR3 loop reads CSVAAGTSGVHEQYF. Here the CDR3 DNA reads TGCAGCGTTGCTGCCGGGACTAGCGGGGTCCACGAGCAGTACTTC.

V is TRBV4-3 and J is TRBJ1-2; D is undetermined. Between the trimmed V and J ends, which lost 3 bases and 1 base, there was a span of 12 bases. CDR3 size: 15 residues. Germline V lookup: CDR1 LGHNA, CDR2 YSLEER. The chain's CDR3 is CASSQDAGSNYGYTF. CDR3 nucleotides: TGCGCCAGCAGCCAGGACGCCGGGAGTAACTATGGCTACACCTTC.